The TCR beta chain under discussion was sequenced for a study of blood T cell repertoires in COVID-19. For the study at large: Acute-phase and convalescent COVID-19 samples originated in the United States, Italy and Spain. In each case, the material was cDNA or gDNA derived from T cells, B-cell-depleted T cells, or PBMCs.

The V end was cut by 3 bases, the J end by 2 bases, with 6 bases between. Germline lookup yields CDR1 SGHRS and CDR2 YFSETQ. The CDR3 runs 12 residues. This clone showed up just a few times. Per the authors' pipeline: Amplified reference gene primers provided the basis for estimating nucleated cell counts. TCRdb's copy holds only in-frame clones and misses some; the assay was immunoSEQ multiplex PCR. V, J and clone size reflect that table, while D and trimming were determined from the DNA. The table lists 70,000 to 95,000 clones, roughly 80% of them singletons. Followed longitudinally, the Seattle patients had been enrolled during active infection.

The TCR was taken from a man aged 55 to 70 with COVID-19, enrolled during active disease. The source material was peripheral blood. The genes are TRBV5-1 and TRBJ2-7; D not certain. The CDR3 nucleotides read TGCGCCAGCAGCTCGAGCACCTACGAGCAGTACTTC. Translated: CASSSSTYEQYF. Looking up the rest from reference TRBV5-1 and TRBJ2-7 gives the full variable domain: KAGVTQTPRYLIKTRGQQVTLSCSPISGHRSVSWYQQTPGQGLQFLFEYFSETQRNKGNFPGRFSGRQFSNSRSEMNVSTLELGDSALYLCASSSSTYEQYFGPGTRLTVT.